This is a list of T cell receptor beta chains from one sample in a study of blood T cell repertoires in COVID-19. TCRdb keeps only in-frame clones here, not all; method: immunoSEQ multiplex PCR. Of 110,000 or so clones in the sample, more than 70% were seen once. Sequencing was carried out using peripheral blood. These receptors were taken from a woman in her 70s who had recovered from COVID-19. Each CDR3 is given without its conserved first and last residue.

CDR3: ASSLTRARATEAF
V: TRBV7-3
J: TRBJ1-1

CDR3: ASSLGDTPSYEQY
V: TRBV28
J: TRBJ2-7

CDR3: ASTPGQGMTQY
V: TRBV5-6
J: TRBJ2-5

CDR3: ASSLIVGQGFYGYT
V: TRBV7-9
J: TRBJ1-2

CDR3: ASSLTHGGRSEKLF
V: TRBV4-1
J: TRBJ1-4

CDR3: ASSYRLTDSLPSYEQY
V: TRBV6-2/TRBV6-3
J: TRBJ2-7

CDR3: ASSQSSGLAQFTGELF
V: TRBV16
J: TRBJ2-2

CDR3: ATSSHRGQAKAGNYGYT
V: TRBV15
J: TRBJ1-2

CDR3: ASSYPPTGDEQY
V: TRBV6-6
J: TRBJ2-7

CDR3: ASSFQGRGYT
V: TRBV7-2
J: TRBJ1-2

CDR3: ASSQRTERGYT
V: TRBV3-1/TRBV3-2
J: TRBJ1-2

CDR3: ASSFQGAGQETQY
V: TRBV7-2
J: TRBJ2-5

CDR3: ASSLGGPPQETQY
V: TRBV28
J: TRBJ2-5

CDR3: ASSIFRTGGYNEQF
V: TRBV19
J: TRBJ2-1

CDR3: ASSFGVGNEQF
V: TRBV7-2
J: TRBJ2-1

CDR3: ASTSDSYSGNTIY
V: TRBV28
J: TRBJ1-3

CDR3: ATSRDGRDRVNEQF
V: TRBV15
J: TRBJ2-1

CDR3: ASSFQGANYGYT
V: TRBV7-2
J: TRBJ1-2

CDR3: ASSKTGTSGGSTDTQY
V: TRBV7-2
J: TRBJ2-3

CDR3: ASSPGGGLEQY
V: TRBV11-1
J: TRBJ2-7

CDR3: ASSRLTSGTDTQY
V: TRBV4-3
J: TRBJ2-3

CDR3: ASKLAGSRTDTQY
V: TRBV7-9
J: TRBJ2-3

CDR3: ASSLVLPNTGELF
V: TRBV11-2
J: TRBJ2-2

CDR3: ASRNRGGYT
V: TRBV2
J: TRBJ1-2

CDR3: ASSFPHGVDTEAF
V: TRBV28
J: TRBJ1-1

CDR3: ASRTGETQY
V: TRBV5-4
J: TRBJ2-5